This entry lists 4 T cell receptor beta chains sequenced from one sample in a study of shared clonotypes between healthy human individuals (dated by TCRdb to about 2020). The protocol used for the library was the immunoSEQ multiplex PCR assay. Imported from immuneACCESS, the table was reduced by TCRdb to in-frame sequences with V and J called. These copies leave out some clones; in studies compared against another copy, an unresolved V gene accounts for under half, and the cause of the remainder is not known. For this sample the table gives 800,000 to 1,200,000 clones, of which about 80% were detected only once. Roughly 0.56% of the sample belongs to the ten largest clones. What was sequenced was memory CD4+ T cells from PBMCs. Interpreted using the paper, the cell subset or site label stands for: CD45RA-negative fraction. Receptors originate from a man aged 18 to 30 in good health. Some clones in this sample may be carry-over from other donors' samples.

This chain uses TRBV4-3 with TRBJ1-1; D perhaps matches TRBD1 (5 bases). V lost 1 base to trimming and J lost 6 bases, with 12 bases between them. Germline assignment: CDR1 LGHNA and CDR2 YSLEER. CDR3 length: 14 residues. The CDR3 region has the DNA TGCGCCAGCAGCCAAGGTCGAAGGGACGCTGAAGCTTTCTTT. It encodes CASSQGRRDAEAFF.

This sequence joins TRBV28 and TRBJ1-2; maybe TRBD1 (6 bases). There are 14 residues in the CDR3. Between the trimmed V and J ends, which lost 6 bases and 7 bases, there was a span of 18 bases. CDR1 and CDR2 (germline): MDHEN, SYDVKM. The chain's CDR3 is CASRDTGRGGGYTF. DNA for the CDR3: TGTGCCAGCAGAGACACAGGGCGGGGAGGTGGCTACACCTTC.

V and J are TRBV27 and TRBJ1-2; the D is unclear. Trimming removed 6 bases at V and 4 bases at J, with 15 bases between. This CDR3 has 14 amino acids. Germline V gene lookup returns CDR1 MNHEY and CDR2 SMNVEV (reference sequence). The CDR3 loop reads CASSPRGVGYGYTF. CDR3 DNA sequence: TGTGCCAGCAGCCCCCGTGGTGTGGGCTATGGCTACACCTTC.

This clone has more than one count but fewer than ten. V and J are TRBV18 and TRBJ1-2, with TRBD1 identical over 10 bases. This CDR3 contains 13 residues. Per germline, CDR1 KGHSH and CDR2 LQKENI. Trimming took 5 bases from V and 8 from J; bases not matched to a gene: 5. The CDR3 protein is CASSTGTGEGYTF. The CDR3 coding sequence is TGTGCCAGCTCAACCGGGACAGGGGAGGGCTACACCTTC.